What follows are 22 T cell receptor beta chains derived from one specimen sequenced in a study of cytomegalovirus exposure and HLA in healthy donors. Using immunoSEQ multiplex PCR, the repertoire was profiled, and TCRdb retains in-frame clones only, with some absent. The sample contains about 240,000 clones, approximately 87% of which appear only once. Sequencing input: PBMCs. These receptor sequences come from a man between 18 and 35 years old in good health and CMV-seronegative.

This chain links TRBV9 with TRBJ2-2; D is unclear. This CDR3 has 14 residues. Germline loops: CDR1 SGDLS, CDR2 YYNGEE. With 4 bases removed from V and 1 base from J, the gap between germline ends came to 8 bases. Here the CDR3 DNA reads TGTGCCAGCAGCCTTACAGTGAACACCGGGGAGCTGTTTTTT. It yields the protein CASSLTVNTGELFF.

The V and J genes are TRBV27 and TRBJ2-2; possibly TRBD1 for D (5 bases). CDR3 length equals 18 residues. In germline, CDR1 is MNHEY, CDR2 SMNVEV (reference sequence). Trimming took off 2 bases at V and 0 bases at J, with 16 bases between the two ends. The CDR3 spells CASSLTLLQVANTGELFF. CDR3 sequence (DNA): TGTGCCAGCAGTTTAACCCTCCTACAGGTAGCGAACACCGGGGAGCTGTTTTTT.

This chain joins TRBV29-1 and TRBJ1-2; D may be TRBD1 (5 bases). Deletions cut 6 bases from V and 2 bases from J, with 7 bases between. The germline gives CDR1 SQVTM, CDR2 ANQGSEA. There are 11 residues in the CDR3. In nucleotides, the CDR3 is TGCAGCGTGACAGACAACTATGGCTACACCTTC. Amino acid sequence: CSVTDNYGYTF.

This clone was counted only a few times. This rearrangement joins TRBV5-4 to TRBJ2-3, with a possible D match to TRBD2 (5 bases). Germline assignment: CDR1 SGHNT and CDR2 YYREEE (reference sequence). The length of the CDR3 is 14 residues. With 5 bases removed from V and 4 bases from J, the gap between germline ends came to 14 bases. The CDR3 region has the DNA TGTGCCAGCAGTTTTACTAGTGGGTCAGATACGCAGTATTTT. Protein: CASSFTSGSDTQYF.

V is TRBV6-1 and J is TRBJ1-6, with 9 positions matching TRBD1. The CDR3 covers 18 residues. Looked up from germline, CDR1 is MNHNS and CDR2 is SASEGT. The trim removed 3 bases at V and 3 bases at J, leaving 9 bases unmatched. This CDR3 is CASSDSYRGLDYNSPLHF. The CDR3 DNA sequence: TGTGCCAGCAGTGATAGTTACAGGGGGCTCGACTATAATTCACCCCTCCACTTT.

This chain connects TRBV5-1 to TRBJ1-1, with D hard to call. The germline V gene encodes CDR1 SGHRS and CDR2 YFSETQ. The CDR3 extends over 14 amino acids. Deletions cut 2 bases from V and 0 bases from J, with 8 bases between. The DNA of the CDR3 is TGCGCCAGCAGCTTCGGCGGATTGAACACTGAAGCTTTCTTT. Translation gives CASSFGGLNTEAFF.

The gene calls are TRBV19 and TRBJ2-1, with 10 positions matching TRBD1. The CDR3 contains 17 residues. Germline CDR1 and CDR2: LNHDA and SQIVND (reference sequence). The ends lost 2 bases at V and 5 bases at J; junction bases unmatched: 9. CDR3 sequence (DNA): TGTGCCAGTAGTATATCGGTGGTGGGACAGGGGAACAATGAGCAGTTCTTC. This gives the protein CASSISVVGQGNNEQFF.

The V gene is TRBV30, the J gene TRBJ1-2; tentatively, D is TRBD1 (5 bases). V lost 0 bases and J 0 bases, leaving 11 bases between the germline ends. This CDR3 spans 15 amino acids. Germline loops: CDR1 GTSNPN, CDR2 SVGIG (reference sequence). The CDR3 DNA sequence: TGTGCCTGGAGTGTATCTGGGGCCGCTAACTATGGCTACACCTTC. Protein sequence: CAWSVSGAANYGYTF.

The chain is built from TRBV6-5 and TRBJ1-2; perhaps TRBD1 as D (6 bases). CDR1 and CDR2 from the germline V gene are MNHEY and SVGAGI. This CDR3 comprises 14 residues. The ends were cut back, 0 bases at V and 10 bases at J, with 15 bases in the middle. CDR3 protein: CASSYSRSGVFYTF. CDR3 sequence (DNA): TGTGCCAGCAGTTACTCGAGGTCAGGGGTTTTCTACACCTTC.

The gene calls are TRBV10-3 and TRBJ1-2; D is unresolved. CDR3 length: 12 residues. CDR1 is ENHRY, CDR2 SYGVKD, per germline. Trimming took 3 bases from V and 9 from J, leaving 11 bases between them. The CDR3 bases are TGTGCCATCAGTGATACATCTGAAAGCTACACCTTC. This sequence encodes CAISDTSESYTF.

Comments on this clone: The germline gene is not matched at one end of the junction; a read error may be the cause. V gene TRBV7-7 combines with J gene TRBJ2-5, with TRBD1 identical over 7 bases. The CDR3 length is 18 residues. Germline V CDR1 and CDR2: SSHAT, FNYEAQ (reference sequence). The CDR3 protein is CASSFKGAWLMTQETQYF. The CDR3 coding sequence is TGTGCTAGCAGCTTTAAGGGGGCGTGGTTGATGACACAAGAGACCCAGTACTTC.

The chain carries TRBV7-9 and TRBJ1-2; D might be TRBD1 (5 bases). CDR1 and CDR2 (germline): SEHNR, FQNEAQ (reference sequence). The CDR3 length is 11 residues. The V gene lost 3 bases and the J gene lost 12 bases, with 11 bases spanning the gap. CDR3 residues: CASSLAGSHTF. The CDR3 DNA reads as TGTGCCAGCAGCTTGGCAGGGTCCCACACCTTC.

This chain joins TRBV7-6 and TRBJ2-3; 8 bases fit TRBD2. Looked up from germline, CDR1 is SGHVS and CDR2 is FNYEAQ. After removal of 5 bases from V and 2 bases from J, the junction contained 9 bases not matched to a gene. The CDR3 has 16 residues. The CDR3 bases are TGTGCCAGCAGCCCAACGGGAGGGTTTGTCACAGATACGCAGTATTTT. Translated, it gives CASSPTGGFVTDTQYF.

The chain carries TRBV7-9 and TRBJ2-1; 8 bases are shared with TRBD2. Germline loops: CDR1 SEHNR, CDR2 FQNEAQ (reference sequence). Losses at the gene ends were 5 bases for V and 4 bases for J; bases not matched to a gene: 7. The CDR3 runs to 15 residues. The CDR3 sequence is CASSQTSGTYNEQFF. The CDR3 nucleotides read TGTGCCAGCAGCCAAACTAGCGGCACTTACAATGAGCAGTTCTTC.

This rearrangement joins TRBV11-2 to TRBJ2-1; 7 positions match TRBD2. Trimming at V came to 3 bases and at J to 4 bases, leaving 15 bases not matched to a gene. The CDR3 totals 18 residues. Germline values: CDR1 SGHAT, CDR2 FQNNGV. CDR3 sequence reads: CASSLSASGYAIYNEQFF. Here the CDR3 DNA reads TGTGCCAGCAGCTTGTCGGCTAGCGGATATGCTATTTACAATGAGCAGTTCTTC.

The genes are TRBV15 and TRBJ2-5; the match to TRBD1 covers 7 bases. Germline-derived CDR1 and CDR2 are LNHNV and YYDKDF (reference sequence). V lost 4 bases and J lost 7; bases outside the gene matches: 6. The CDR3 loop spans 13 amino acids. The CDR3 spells CATSKQGQATQYF. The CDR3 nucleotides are TGTGCCACCAGCAAACAGGGGCAGGCGACCCAGTACTTC.

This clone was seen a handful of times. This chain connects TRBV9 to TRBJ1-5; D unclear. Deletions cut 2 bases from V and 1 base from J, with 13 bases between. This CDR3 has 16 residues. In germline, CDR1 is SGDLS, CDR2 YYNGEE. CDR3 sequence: CASSVGGTGSNQPQHF. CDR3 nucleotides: TGTGCCAGCAGCGTCGGTGGTACGGGAAGCAATCAGCCCCAGCATTTT.

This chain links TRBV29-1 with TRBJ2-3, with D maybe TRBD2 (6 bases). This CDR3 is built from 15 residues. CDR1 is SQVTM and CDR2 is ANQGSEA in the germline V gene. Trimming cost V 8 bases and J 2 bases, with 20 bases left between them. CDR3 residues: CSLHSASAYTDTQYF. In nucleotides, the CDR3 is TGCAGCCTTCACTCGGCTAGCGCTTACACAGATACGCAGTATTTT.

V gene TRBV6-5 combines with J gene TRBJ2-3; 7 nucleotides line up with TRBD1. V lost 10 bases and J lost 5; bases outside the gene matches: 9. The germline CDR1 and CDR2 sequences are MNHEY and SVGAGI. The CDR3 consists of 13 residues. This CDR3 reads CATTGDAIDTQYF. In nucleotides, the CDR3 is TGTGCCACCACAGGGGACGCCATAGATACGCAGTATTTT.

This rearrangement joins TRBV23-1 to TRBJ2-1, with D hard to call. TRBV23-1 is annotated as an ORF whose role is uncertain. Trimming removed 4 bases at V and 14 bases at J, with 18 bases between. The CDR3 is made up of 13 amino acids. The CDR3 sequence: CASSLMASDREFF. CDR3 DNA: TGCGCCAGCAGTCTAATGGCCTCAGATCGGGAGTTCTTC.

The CDR3 reads CASSPLQGHGTEAFF. In DNA form, the CDR3 reads TGTGCCAGCAGTCCCCTTCAGGGGCATGGAACTGAAGCTTTCTTT. This sequence joins TRBV9 and TRBJ1-1, with D perhaps matching TRBD1 (6 bases). The CDR3 covers 15 residues. In germline, CDR1 is SGDLS, CDR2 YYNGEE. V lost 5 bases, J lost 5 bases, and 19 bases lay in between. Filled out from reference TRBV9 and TRBJ1-1, the complete variable domain reads DSGVTQTPKHLITATGQRVTLRCSPRSGDLSVYWYQQSLDQGLQFLIQYYNGEERAKGNILERFSAQQFPDLHSELNLSSLELGDSALYFCASSPLQGHGTEAFFGQGTRLTVV.

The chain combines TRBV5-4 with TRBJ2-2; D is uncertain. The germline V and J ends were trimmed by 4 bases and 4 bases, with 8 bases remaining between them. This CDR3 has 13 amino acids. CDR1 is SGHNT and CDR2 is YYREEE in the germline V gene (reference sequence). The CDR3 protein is CASSTWATGELFF. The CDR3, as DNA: TGTGCCAGCAGCACCTGGGCCACCGGGGAGCTGTTTTTT.